This T cell receptor beta chain was sequenced in a study of CD8 T cells in Susac syndrome. Whole-study results and caveats: The authors acknowledged that the study's TCR sequencing and HLA analysis involved relatively few individuals.

The RNA input was about 0.5 to 1 ug, and it was reverse transcribed with random hexamers. Across 54 Vbeta and 13 Jbeta, immunoSEQ multiplex PCR amplified TCR beta CDR3. TCRdb re-derived calls from the immunoSEQ multiplex PCR reads in MiXCR, one entry per CDR3 protein. Here the sample spans around 270,000 distinct CDR3 sequences, around 85% being singletons. CDR3 size: 15 residues. V was trimmed by 3 bases and J by 8 bases, leaving 19 bases between them. Germline lookup yields CDR1 MDHEN and CDR2 SYDVKM. As for this clonotype: Its specificity is not known.

Purification of the CD8+ and CD4+ T cells relied on negative isolation, and TEMRA cells underwent FACS enrichment. The clonotype originates from a human donor with multiple sclerosis. This chain links TRBV28 with TRBJ1-2; D is possibly TRBD1 (6 bases). The material sequenced was CD8+ T cells from PBMCs. In nucleotides, the CDR3 is TGTGCCAGCAGTTTCGGGGGGGCAGGGGCGAGCGGCTACACCTTC. It encodes CASSFGGAGASGYTF.